The present T cell receptor beta chain was sequenced within a study of cytomegalovirus exposure and HLA in healthy donors. The CDR3 extends over 13 amino acids. Germline V gene lookup returns CDR1 MNHEY and CDR2 SVGAGI. V lost 8 bases and J 3 bases, leaving 14 bases between the germline ends. 13 Jbeta primers and 60 Vbeta primers were used for the PCR. Generated by immunoSEQ multiplex PCR, the TCRdb table keeps only in-frame clones and is missing some. The sample consists of 310,000 or so clones, about 90% of them appearing once. The TCR originated in a woman under 30 in good health and CMV-seronegative. This sequence joins TRBV6-5 and TRBJ2-7, with a weak D call TRBD2 (6 bases). Material for sequencing was PBMCs. CDR3 nucleotides: TGTGCCAGCGGGGAGGCTGGCGTCTACGAGCAGTACTTC. This gives the protein CASGEAGVYEQYF.